This T cell receptor (beta chain) was identified during a study of blood T cell repertoires in COVID-19. Original methodology: Reference gene primer amplification yielded estimated nucleated cell counts. Produced via immunoSEQ multiplex PCR; TCRdb's table is partial and in-frame only. V, J and clone size reflect that table, while D and trimming were determined from the DNA. Counted here are about 85,000 clones, roughly 88% occurring once; the ten biggest clones make up nearly 5%. This CDR3 comprises 16 residues. The germline gives CDR1 SGHRS, CDR2 YFSETQ. V lost 1 base and J 2 bases, leaving 12 bases between the germline ends.

The V gene is TRBV5-1, the J gene TRBJ2-2, with D unresolved. This receptor was obtained from a woman of 80 years or more with acute or convalescent COVID-19. The sequenced sample consisted of peripheral blood. The CDR3 loop is CASSLRPGRNTGELFF. CDR3 DNA sequence: TGCGCCAGCAGCTTGCGGCCAGGCCGAAACACCGGGGAGCTGTTTTTT.